This entry features one TCR beta chain sequence. These data belong to a study of blood T cell repertoires in COVID-19. This CDR3 region has 13 residues. The V gene's germline CDR1 is GTSNPN and CDR2 SVGIG (reference sequence). The V and J ends lost 1 base and 9 bases respectively, with 10 bases between them. The method was immunoSEQ multiplex PCR; TCRdb's version includes in-frame clones alone and lacks a portion of them. The sample contains more than 75,000 clones, about 88% of which appear only once. V and J are TRBV30 and TRBJ1-6, with a tentative D call TRBD1 (5 bases). The specimen was peripheral blood. This TCR came from a woman aged 80 or over with active COVID-19. The CDR3 DNA reads as TGTGCCTGGAGTGATGCCGGGGGTTCACCCCTCCACTTT. Encoded protein: CAWSDAGGSPLHF.